Presented here are 13 T cell receptor beta chains from one specimen sequenced in a study of CD8 T cells in Susac syndrome. RNA, at roughly 0.5 to 1 ug, was reverse transcribed with random hexamers. TCRdb processed the immunoSEQ multiplex PCR reads anew with MiXCR; each CDR3 protein has one entry. The table records approximately 200,000 distinct CDR3 sequences, approximately 95% of them present only once. The sample consisted of CD4+ T cells from PBMCs. The source is a human donor with multiple sclerosis.

V usage is TRBV4-3 and J usage is TRBJ1-2; D is ambiguous. The CDR3 loop spans 15 amino acids. V was cut by 0 bases and J by 3 bases, with 11 bases left in between. Germline V gene sequence: CDR1 LGHNA, CDR2 YSLEER. DNA for the CDR3: TGCGCCAGCAGCCAAGATTTCCAAGGGCACTATGGCTACACCTTC. The encoded protein is CASSQDFQGHYGYTF.

The table lists this clonotype with a few counts. The chain recombines TRBV28 with TRBJ2-7; 10 nucleotides match TRBD1. The CDR3 contains 15 residues. Trimming removed 5 bases from V and 6 bases from J; junction bases left unmatched: 10. The germline CDR1 and CDR2 sequences are MDHEN and SYDVKM. Here the CDR3 reads CASSVTGTGAGEQYF. The DNA for the CDR3 is TGTGCCAGCAGTGTGACCGGGACAGGGGCGGGCGAGCAGTACTTC.

This chain connects TRBV29-1 to TRBJ2-1; no clear D. From germline, CDR1 is SQVTM and CDR2 ANQGSEA. V gave up 5 bases and J gave up 8 bases, with 13 bases separating them. This CDR3 contains 12 residues. The CDR3 coding sequence is TGCAGCGTTCGGCCGTCTTCGGATGAGCAGTTCTTC. Residues: CSVRPSSDEQFF.

V and J are TRBV20-1 and TRBJ1-2, with D perhaps matching TRBD1 (5 bases). Deletions cut 0 bases from V and 5 bases from J, with 7 bases between. This CDR3 comprises 12 residues. Looked up from germline, CDR1 is DFQATT and CDR2 is SNEGSKA (reference sequence). The CDR3, as DNA: TGCAGTGCTAGAGATAAGGGGTATGGCTACACCTTC. It is translated as CSARDKGYGYTF.

This clonotype was counted a few times. The V and J genes are TRBV2 and TRBJ2-5; 8 bases agree with TRBD2. The CDR3 covers 12 residues. Germline values: CDR1 SNHLY, CDR2 FYNNEI. V lost 8 bases, J lost 5 bases, and 4 bases stayed unmatched. The CDR3 bases are TGTGCCAGCCGGGGGGGCGGGGAGACCCAGTACTTC. Its translation is CASRGGGETQYF.

The chain employs TRBV20-1 and TRBJ2-1; TRBD1 or TRBD2 may be the D gene (5 bases each). V lost 4 bases, J lost 4 bases, and 11 bases lay in between. This CDR3 is built from 13 residues. Germline V gene sequence: CDR1 DFQATT, CDR2 SNEGSKA (reference sequence). The CDR3 DNA follows: TGCAGTGCTACCGGGACCTCTTACAATGAGCAGTTCTTC. Translation gives CSATGTSYNEQFF.

J is TRBJ1-2 and V is TRBV2, with D hard to call. The CDR3 consists of 14 residues. V lost 2 bases to trimming and J lost 1 base, with 8 bases between them. CDR1 and CDR2 from the germline V gene are SNHLY and FYNNEI. The CDR3: CASSETRINYGYTF. CDR3 nucleotides: TGTGCCAGCAGTGAAACTCGGATTAACTATGGCTACACCTTC.

V and J are TRBV18 and TRBJ2-3; D is uncertain. Germline-derived CDR1 and CDR2 are KGHSH and LQKENI. The CDR3 is made up of 12 amino acids. V was trimmed by 3 bases and J by 6 bases, leaving 7 bases between them. This CDR3 reads CASSPGRDTQYF. For the CDR3, the DNA is TGTGCCAGCTCACCGGGCCGGGATACGCAGTATTTT.

The genes are TRBV6-6 and TRBJ2-7, with 12 bases aligning to TRBD1. V lost 3 bases, J lost 7 bases, and 7 bases stayed unmatched. Germline CDR1 MNHNY, CDR2 SVGAGI (reference sequence). The CDR3 is 15 amino acids. CDR3 amino acids: CASSYRGQGAQEQYF. The CDR3, as DNA: TGTGCCAGCAGTTATCGGGGACAGGGGGCTCAGGAGCAGTACTTC.

J is TRBJ1-4 and V is TRBV20-1; D is possibly TRBD1 (5 bases). Germline CDR1 reads DFQATT; CDR2 reads SNEGSKA (reference sequence). The CDR3 loop spans 15 amino acids. The V end lost 1 base, the J end lost 8 bases, and 17 bases lay between the germline ends. DNA for the CDR3: TGCAGTGCTAGAGTCGCTCGGGGGTCGGGGGAAAAACTGTTTTTT. This translates into CSARVARGSGEKLFF.

The rearrangement joins TRBV7-9 to TRBJ2-7, with 8 bases fitting TRBD1. The trim removed 0 bases at V and 2 bases at J, leaving 0 bases unmatched. The CDR3 loop spans 14 amino acids. CDR1 is SEHNR, CDR2 FQNEAQ, per germline (reference sequence). In nucleotides, the CDR3 is TGTGCCAGCAGCTTAGCGACAGGGGCCTACGAGCAGTACTTC. It specifies CASSLATGAYEQYF.

Written as DNA, the CDR3 is TGTGCCAGCAGTTACAACAGGGAGGGTACGCAGTATTTT. Translating gives CASSYNREGTQYF. The chain links TRBV6-6 to TRBJ2-3, with D tentatively TRBD2 (7 bases). Deletions cut 2 bases from V and 8 bases from J, with 11 bases between. The CDR3 consists of 13 residues. Per the germline V gene, CDR1 is MNHNY and CDR2 is SVGAGI (reference sequence).

A single count supports this clonotype. The genes are TRBV20-1 and TRBJ2-7; TRBD1 might be the D (5 bases). The germline V gene encodes CDR1 DFQATT and CDR2 SNEGSKA (reference sequence). This CDR3 spans 13 amino acids. Trimming left V 3 bases short and J 3 bases short, with 12 bases between. The CDR3 spells CSASTATVYEQYF. The DNA for the CDR3 is TGCAGTGCTAGTACCGCGACAGTCTACGAGCAGTACTTC.